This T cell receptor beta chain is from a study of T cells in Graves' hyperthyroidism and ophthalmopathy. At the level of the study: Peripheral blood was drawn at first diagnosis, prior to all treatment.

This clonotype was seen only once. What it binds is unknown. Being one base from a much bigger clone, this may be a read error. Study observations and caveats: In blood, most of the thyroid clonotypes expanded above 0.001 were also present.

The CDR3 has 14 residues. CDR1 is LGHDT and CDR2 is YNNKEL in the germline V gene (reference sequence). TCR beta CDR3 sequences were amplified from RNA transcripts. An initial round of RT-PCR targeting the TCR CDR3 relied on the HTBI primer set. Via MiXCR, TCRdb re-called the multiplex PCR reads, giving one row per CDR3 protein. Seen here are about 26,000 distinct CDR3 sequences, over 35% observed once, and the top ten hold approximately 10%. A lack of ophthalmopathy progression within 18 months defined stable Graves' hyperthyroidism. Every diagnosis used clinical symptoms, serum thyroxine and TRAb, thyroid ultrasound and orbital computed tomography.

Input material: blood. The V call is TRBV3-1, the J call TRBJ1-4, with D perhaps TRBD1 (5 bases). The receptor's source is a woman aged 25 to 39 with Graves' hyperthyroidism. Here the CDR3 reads CAGSQRGAYEKLFF. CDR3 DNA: TGTGCCGGCAGCCAACGAGGGGCTTATGAAAAACTGTTTTTT. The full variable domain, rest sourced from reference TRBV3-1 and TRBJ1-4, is DTAVSQTPKYLVTQMGNDKSIKCEQNLGHDTMYWYKQDSKKFLKIMFSYNNKELIINETVPNRFSPKSPDKAHLNLHINSLELGDSAVYFCAGSQRGAYEKLFFGSGTQLSVL.